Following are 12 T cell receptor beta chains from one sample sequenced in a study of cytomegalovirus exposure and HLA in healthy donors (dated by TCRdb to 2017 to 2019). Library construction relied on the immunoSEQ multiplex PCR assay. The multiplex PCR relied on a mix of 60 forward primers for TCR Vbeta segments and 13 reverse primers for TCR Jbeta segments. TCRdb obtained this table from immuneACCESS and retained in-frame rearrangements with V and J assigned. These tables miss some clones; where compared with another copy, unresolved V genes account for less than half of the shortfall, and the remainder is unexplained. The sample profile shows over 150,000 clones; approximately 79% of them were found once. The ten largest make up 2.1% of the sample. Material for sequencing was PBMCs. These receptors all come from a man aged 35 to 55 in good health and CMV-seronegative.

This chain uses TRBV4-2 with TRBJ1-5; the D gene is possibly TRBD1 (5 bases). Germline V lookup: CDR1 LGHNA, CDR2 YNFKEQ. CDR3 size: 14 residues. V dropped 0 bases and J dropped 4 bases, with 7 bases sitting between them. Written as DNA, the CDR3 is TGTGCCAGCAGCCAAGAAGACAGAAATCAGCCCCAGCATTTT. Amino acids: CASSQEDRNQPQHF.

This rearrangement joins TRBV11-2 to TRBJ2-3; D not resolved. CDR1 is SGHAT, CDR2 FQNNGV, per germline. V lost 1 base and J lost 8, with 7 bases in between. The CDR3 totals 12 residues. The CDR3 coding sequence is TGTGCCAGCAGCTTAGGAGGCGGTACGCAGTATTTT. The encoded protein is CASSLGGGTQYF.

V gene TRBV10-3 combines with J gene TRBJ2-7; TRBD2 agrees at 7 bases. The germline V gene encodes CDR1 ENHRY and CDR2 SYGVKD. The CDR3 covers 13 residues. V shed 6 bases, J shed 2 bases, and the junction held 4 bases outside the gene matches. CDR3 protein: CAISRGGTYEQYF. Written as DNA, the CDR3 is TGTGCCATCAGCCGGGGAGGGACCTACGAGCAGTACTTC.

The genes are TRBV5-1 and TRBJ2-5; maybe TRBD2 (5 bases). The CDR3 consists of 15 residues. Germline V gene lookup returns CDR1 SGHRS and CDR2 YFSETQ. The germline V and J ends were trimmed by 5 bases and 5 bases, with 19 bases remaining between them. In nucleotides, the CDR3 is TGCGCCAGCAGTAAGCCGGCGGGTGGGTTGGAGACCCAGTACTTC. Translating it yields CASSKPAGGLETQYF.

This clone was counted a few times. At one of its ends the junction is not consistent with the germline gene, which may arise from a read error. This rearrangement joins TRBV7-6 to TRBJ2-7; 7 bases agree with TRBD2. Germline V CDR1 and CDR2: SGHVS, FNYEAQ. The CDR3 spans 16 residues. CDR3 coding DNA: TGTGCCAGCAGCCTAGCCGGGGCTAGCGGACGCTACGAGCAGTACTTC. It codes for CASSLAGASGRYEQYF.

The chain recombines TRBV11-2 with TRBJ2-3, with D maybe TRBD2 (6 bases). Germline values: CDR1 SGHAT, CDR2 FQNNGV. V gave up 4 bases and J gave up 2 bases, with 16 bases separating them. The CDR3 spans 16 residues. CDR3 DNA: TGTGCCAGCAGCTCCGGGATGGGGGGAAACACAGATACGCAGTATTTT. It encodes CASSSGMGGNTDTQYF. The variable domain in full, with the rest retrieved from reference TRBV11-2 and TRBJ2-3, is EAGVAQSPRYKIIEKRQSVAFWCNPISGHATLYWYQQILGQGPKLLIQFQNNGVVDDSQLPKDRFSAERLKGVDSTLKIQPAKLEDSAVYLCASSSGMGGNTDTQYFGPGTRLTVL.

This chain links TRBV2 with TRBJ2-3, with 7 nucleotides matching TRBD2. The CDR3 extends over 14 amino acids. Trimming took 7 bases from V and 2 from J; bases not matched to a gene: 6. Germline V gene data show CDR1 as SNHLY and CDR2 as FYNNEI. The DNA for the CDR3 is TGTGCCAGCAAGCGTAGCGGGCCCACAGATACGCAGTATTTT. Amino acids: CASKRSGPTDTQYF.

The CDR3 nucleotides are TGCGCCAGCAGCTTGTATACTAGCGGCACAGATACGCAGTATTTT. This gives the protein CASSLYTSGTDTQYF. The V gene is TRBV5-1, the J gene TRBJ2-3; TRBD2 aligns across 7 bases. The CDR3 consists of 15 residues. Trimming at V came to 1 base and at J to 1 base, leaving 3 bases not matched to a gene. CDR1 and CDR2 from the germline V gene are SGHRS and YFSETQ.

Here the CDR3 reads CAVGQGANYGYTF. In DNA form, the CDR3 reads TGTGCCGTTGGACAGGGGGCTAACTATGGCTACACCTTC. The chain uses TRBV10-3 and TRBJ1-2; TRBD1 agrees at 10 bases. The CDR3 loop spans 13 amino acids. The germline V gene encodes CDR1 ENHRY and CDR2 SYGVKD. Trimming cost V 11 bases and J 0 bases; bases outside gene matches: 3.

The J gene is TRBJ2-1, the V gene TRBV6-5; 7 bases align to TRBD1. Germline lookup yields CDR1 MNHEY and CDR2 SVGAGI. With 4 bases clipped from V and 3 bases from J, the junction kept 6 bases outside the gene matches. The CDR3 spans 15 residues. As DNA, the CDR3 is TGTGCCAGCAGTTTAGACAGGGATGACTACAATGAGCAGTTCTTC. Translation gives CASSLDRDDYNEQFF.

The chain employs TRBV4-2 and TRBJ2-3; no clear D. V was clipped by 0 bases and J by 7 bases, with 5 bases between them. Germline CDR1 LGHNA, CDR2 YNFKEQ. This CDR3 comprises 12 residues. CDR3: CASSQDGHTQYF. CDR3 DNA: TGTGCCAGCAGCCAAGATGGCCATACGCAGTATTTT.

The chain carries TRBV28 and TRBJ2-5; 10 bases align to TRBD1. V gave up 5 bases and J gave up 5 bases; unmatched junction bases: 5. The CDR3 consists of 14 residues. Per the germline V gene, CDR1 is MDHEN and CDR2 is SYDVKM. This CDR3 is CASSRTGGDETQYF. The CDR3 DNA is TGTGCCAGCAGTCGGACAGGGGGAGATGAGACCCAGTACTTC.